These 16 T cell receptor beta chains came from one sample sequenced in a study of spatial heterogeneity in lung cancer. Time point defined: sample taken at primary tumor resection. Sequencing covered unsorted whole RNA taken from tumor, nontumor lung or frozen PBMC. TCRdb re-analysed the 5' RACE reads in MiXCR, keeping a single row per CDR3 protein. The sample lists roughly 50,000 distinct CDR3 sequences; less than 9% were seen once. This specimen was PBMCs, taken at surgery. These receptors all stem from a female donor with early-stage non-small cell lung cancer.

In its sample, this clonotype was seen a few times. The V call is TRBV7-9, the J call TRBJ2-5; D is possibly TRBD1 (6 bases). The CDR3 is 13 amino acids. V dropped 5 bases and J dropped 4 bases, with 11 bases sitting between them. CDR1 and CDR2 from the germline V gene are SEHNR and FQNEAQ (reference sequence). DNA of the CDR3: TGTGCCAGCAGCCCACAGGGCATAGAGACCCAGTACTTC. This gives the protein CASSPQGIETQYF.

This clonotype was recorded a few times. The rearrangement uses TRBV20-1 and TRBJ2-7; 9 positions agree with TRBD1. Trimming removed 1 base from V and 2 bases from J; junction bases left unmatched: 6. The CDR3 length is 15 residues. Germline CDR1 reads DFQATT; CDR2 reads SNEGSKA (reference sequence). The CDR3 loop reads CSARARDRVTYEQYF. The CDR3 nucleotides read TGCAGTGCTAGAGCCCGGGACAGGGTCACCTACGAGCAGTACTTC.

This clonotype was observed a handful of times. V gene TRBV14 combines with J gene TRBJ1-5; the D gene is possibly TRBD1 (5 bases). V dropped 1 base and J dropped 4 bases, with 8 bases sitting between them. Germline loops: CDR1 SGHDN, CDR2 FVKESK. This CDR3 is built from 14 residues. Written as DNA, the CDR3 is TGTGCCAGCAGCCAAGGTGGGGGTAATCAGCCCCAGCATTTT. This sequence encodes CASSQGGGNQPQHF.

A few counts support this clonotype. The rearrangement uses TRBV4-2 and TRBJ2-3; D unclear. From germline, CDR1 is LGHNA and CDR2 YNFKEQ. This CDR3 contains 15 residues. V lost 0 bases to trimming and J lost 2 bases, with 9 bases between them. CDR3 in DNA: TGTGCCAGCAGCCAAGATTCCGATCCCACAGATACGCAGTATTTT. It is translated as CASSQDSDPTDTQYF.

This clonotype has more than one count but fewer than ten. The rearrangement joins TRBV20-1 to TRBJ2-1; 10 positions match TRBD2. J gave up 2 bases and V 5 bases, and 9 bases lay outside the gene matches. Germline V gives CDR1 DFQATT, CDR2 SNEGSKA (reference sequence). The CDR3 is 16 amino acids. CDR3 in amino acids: CSALVYSGGAYNEQFF. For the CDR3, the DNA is TGCAGTGCTCTAGTTTACAGCGGGGGGGCCTACAATGAGCAGTTCTTC.

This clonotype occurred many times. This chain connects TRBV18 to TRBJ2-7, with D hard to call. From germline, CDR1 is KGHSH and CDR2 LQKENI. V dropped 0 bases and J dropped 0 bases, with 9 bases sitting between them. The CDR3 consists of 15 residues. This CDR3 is CASSPPPSASYEQYF. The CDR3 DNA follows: TGTGCCAGCTCACCACCGCCGAGCGCCTCCTACGAGCAGTACTTC.

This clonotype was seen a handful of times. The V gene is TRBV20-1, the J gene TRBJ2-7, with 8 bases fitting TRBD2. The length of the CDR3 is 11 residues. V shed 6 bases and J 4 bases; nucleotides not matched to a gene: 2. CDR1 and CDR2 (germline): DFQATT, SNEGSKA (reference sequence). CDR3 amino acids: CSAREGYEQYF. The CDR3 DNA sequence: TGCAGTGCCCGGGAGGGGTACGAGCAGTACTTC.

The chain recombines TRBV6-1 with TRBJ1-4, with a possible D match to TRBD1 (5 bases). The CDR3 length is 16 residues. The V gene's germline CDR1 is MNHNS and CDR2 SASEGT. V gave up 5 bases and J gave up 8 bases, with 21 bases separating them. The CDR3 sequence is CASSLRRGRGSEKLFF. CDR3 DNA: TGTGCCAGCAGTCTCCGCCGGGGACGGGGGAGCGAAAAACTGTTTTTT.

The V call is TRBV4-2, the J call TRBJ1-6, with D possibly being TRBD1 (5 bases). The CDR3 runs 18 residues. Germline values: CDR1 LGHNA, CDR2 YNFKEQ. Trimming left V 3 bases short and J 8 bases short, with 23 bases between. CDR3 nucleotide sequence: TGTGCCAGCAGCCAGAGGGCGGGGGGAAAACTTTTGGATTCACCCCTCCACTTT. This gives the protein CASSQRAGGKLLDSPLHF.

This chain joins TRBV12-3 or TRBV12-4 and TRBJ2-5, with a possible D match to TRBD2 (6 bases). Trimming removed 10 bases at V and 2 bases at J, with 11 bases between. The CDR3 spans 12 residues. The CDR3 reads CATRDDQETQYF. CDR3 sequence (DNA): TGTGCCACGCGGGACGATCAAGAGACCCAGTACTTC.

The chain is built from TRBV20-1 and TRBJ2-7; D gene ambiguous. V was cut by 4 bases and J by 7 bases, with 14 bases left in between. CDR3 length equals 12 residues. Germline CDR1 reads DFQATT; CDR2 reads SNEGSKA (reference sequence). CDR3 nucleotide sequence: TGCAGTGCTATTTGGTCCTACGGAGAGCAGTACTTC. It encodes CSAIWSYGEQYF.

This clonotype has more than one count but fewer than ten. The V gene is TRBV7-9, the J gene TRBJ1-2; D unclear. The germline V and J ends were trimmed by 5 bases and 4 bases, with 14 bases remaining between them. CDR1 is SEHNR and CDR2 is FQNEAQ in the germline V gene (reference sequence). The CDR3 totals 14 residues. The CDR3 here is CASSAPSAIYGYTF. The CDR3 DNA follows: TGTGCCAGCAGCGCCCCCTCAGCTATCTATGGCTACACCTTC. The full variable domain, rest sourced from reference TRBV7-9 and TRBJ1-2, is DTGVSQNPRHKITKRGQNVTFRCDPISEHNRLYWYRQTLGQGPEFLTYFQNEAQLEKSRLLSDRFSAERPKGSFSTLEIQRTEQGDSAMYLCASSAPSAIYGYTFGSGTRLTVV.

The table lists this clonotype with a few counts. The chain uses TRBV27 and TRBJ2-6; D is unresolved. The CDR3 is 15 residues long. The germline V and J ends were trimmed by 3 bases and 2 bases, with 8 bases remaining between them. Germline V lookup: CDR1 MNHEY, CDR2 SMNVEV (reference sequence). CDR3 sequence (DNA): TGTGCCAGCAGTTTTCTCAGGACTGGGGCCAACGTCCTGACTTTC. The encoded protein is CASSFLRTGANVLTF.

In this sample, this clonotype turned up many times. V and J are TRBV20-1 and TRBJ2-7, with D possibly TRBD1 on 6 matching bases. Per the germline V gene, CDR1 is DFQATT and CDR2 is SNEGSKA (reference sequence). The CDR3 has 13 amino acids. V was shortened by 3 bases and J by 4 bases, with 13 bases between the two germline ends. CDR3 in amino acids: CSASGRGSYEQYF. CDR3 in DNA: TGCAGTGCTAGTGGCAGGGGATCGTACGAGCAGTACTTC.

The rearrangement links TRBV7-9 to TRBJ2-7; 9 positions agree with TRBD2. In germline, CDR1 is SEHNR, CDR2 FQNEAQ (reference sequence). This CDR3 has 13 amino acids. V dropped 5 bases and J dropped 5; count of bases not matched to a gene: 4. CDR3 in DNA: TGTGCCAGCAGCCTTAGGACTAGCGACGAGCAGTACTTC. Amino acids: CASSLRTSDEQYF.

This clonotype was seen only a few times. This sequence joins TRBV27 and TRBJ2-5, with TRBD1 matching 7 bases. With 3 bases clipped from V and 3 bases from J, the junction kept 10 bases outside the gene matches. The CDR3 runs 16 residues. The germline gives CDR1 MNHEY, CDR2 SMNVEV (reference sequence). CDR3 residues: CASSFRRGLGKETQYF. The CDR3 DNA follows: TGTGCCAGCAGTTTTAGAAGGGGGCTAGGGAAAGAGACCCAGTACTTC.